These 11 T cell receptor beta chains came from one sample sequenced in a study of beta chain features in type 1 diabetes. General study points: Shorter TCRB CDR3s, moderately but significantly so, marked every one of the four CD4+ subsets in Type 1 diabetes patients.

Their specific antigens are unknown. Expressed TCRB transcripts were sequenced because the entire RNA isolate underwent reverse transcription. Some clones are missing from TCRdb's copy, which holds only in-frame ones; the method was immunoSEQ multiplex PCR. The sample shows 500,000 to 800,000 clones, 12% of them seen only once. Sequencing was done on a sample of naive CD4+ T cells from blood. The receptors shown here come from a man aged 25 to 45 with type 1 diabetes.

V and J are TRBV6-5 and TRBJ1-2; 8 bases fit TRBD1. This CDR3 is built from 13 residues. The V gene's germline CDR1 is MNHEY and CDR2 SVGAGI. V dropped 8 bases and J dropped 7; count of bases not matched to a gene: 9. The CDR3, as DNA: TGTGCCAGCGGCACTTCGACAGGGGTTGGCTACACCTTC. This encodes CASGTSTGVGYTF.

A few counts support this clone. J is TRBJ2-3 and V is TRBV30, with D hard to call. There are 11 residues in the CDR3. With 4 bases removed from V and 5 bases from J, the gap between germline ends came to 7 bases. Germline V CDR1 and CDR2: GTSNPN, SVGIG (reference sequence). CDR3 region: CAWTLLDTQYF. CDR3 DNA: TGTGCCTGGACTCTCCTAGATACGCAGTATTTT.

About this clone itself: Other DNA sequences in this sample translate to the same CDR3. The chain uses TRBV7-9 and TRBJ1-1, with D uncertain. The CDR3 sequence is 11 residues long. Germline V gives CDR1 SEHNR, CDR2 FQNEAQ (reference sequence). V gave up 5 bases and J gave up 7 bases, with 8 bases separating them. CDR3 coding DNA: TGTGCCAGCAGCGTAACAGATGAAGCTTTCTTT. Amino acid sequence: CASSVTDEAFF.

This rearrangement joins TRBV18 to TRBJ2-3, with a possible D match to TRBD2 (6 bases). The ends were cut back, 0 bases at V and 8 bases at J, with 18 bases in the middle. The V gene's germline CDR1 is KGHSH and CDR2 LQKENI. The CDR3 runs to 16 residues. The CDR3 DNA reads TGTGCCAGCTCACCACCGGCTAGCGCCGTGCAGGGTACGCAGTATTTT. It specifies CASSPPASAVQGTQYF.

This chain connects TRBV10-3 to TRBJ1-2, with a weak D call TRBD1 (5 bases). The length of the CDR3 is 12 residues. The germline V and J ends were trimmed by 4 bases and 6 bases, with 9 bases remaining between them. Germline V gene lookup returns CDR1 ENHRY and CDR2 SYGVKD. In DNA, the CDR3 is TGTGCCATCAGTGGGGAGGGGAATGGCTACACCTTC. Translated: CAISGEGNGYTF.

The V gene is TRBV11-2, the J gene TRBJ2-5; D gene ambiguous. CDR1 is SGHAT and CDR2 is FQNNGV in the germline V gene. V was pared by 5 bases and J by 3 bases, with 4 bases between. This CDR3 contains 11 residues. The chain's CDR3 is CASSVEETQYF. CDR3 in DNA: TGTGCCAGCAGCGTGGAAGAGACCCAGTACTTC.

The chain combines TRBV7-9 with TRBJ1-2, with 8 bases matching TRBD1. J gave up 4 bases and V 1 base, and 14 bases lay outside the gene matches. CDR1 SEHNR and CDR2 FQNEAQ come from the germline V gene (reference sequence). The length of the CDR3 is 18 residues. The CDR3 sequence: CASSLGGQGPLLGYGYTF. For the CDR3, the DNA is TGTGCCAGCAGCTTAGGCGGACAGGGTCCGCTTTTGGGCTATGGCTACACCTTC.

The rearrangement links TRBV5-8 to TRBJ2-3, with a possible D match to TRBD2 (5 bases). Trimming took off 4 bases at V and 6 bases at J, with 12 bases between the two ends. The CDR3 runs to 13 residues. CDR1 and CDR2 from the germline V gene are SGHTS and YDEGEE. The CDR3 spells CASSGSGSDTQYF. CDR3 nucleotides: TGTGCCAGCAGCGGAAGCGGTTCGGATACGCAGTATTTT.

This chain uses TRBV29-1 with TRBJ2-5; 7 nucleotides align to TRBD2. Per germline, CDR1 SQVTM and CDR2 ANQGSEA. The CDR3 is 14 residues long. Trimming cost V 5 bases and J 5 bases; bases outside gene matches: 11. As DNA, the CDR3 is TGCAGCGTTACGCTAGCGGAACCCATCGAGACCCAGTACTTC. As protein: CSVTLAEPIETQYF.

The CDR3 bases are TGTGCCAGCAGCCTATTAGCAGAGCGGGGCTACACCTTC. This sequence encodes CASSLLAERGYTF. The chain links TRBV11-2 to TRBJ1-2; no definite D call. Trimming stripped 5 bases from V and 8 bases from J, with 15 bases between. The CDR3 loop spans 13 amino acids. Germline lookup yields CDR1 SGHAT and CDR2 FQNNGV.

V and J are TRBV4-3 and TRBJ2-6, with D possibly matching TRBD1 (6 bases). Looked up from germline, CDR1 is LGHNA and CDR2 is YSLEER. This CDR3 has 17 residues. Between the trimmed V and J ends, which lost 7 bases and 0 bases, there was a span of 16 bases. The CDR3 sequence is CASTGQLITSGANVLTF. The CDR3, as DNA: TGCGCCAGCACCGGACAGCTCATTACCTCTGGGGCCAACGTCCTGACTTTC.